Following are 3 T cell receptor beta chains from one sample sequenced in a study of CD8+CD57+ T cells in acquired aplastic anemia. It was genomic DNA that served as the template for profiling TCR beta VDJ and CDR3. TCRdb re-derived calls from the reads in MiXCR, one entry per CDR3 protein. The table has roughly 170,000 distinct CDR3 sequences, nearly 50% seen once. Sequenced patients had shown CD8+CD57+ cell expansion by flow cytometry. The sequenced sample consisted of sorted CD4+, CD8+, or CD8+CD57+ T cells (not recorded which) from PBMCs. These TCRs come from a human donor with aplastic anemia.

This clonotype has only a few counts. The chain combines TRBV12-1 with TRBJ2-1; the table names TRBD2, a call not compared with the DNA. TRBV12-1 is a recognized pseudogene. This CDR3 spans 19 amino acids. This chain's CDR3 is CASSSPTSGGGSSYNEQFF. Written as DNA, the CDR3 is TGTGCCAGCAGCTCCCCGACTAGCGGGGGGGGGAGCTCCTACAATGAGCAGTTCTTC.

V is TRBV5-4 and J is TRBJ2-2; 7 nucleotides agree with TRBD2. V shed 4 bases, J shed 8 bases, and the junction held 5 bases outside the gene matches. The CDR3 sequence is 13 residues long. Per the germline V gene, CDR1 is SGHNT and CDR2 is YYREEE (reference sequence). As DNA, the CDR3 is TGTGCCAGCAGCCTTGGGACTACGGGGGAGCTGTTTTTT. This gives the protein CASSLGTTGELFF.

The table lists this clonotype with many counts. One junction end does not reproduce the germline sequence, and a read error may be involved. The chain recombines TRBV20-1 with TRBJ2-3; tentatively, D is TRBD1 or TRBD2 (5 bases each). Germline loops: CDR1 DFQATT, CDR2 SNEGSKA (reference sequence). This CDR3 is 14 amino acids long. CDR3 sequence (DNA): TGCAGTGCCAGAGGGGCTATTAGCACAGATACGCAGTATTTT. Protein product: CSARGAISTDTQYF.